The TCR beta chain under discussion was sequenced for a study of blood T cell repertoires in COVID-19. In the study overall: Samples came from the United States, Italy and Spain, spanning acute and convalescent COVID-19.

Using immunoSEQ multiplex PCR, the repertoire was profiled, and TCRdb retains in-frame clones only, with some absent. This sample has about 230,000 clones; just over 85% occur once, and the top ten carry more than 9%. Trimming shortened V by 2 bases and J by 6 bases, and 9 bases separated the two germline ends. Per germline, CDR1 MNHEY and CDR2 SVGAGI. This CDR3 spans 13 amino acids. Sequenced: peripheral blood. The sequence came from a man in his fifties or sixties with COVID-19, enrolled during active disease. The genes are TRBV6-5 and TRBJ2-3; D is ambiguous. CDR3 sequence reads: CASSYRVWDTQYF. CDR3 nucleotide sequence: TGTGCCAGCAGTTACAGAGTGTGGGATACGCAGTATTTT.